These T cell receptor beta chains were read from a single sample in a study of blood T cell repertoires in COVID-19. Only in-frame clones appear in the TCRdb table, and some are missing; sequencing was by immunoSEQ multiplex PCR. This table holds about half a million clones, 80% to 90% found once. The material sequenced was peripheral blood. The receptors here all came from a human donor in a cohort sampled during active COVID-19. Both conserved end residues are part of each CDR3. D genes are given only for firm matches. Clone size, where shown, is once, few, many, or a class for clones that have expanded.

V	D	size	J	CDR3	DNA
TRBV15	NA	NA	TRBJ1-1	CATSRVSGASEAFF	TGTGCCACCAGCAGAGTGTCAGGGGCATCTGAAGCTTTCTTT
TRBV5-1	NA	NA	TRBJ2-5	CASSRGGEQETQYF	TGCGCCAGCAGCCGAGGTGGAGAACAAGAGACCCAGTACTTC
TRBV7-6	TRBD1	NA	TRBJ2-4	CASSLGDRGYDIQYF	TGTGCCAGCAGCTTAGGGGACAGGGGGTATGACATTCAGTACTTC
TRBV5-1	NA	NA	TRBJ1-1	CASSFGSSTEAFF	TGCGCCAGCAGCTTCGGGTCGAGCACTGAAGCTTTCTTT
TRBV11-3	NA	NA	TRBJ2-5	CASSSGGQETQYF	TGTGCCAGCAGCTCCGGCGGCCAAGAGACCCAGTACTTC
TRBV6-5	NA	NA	TRBJ2-1	CASSYSTGSSYNEQFF	TGTGCCAGCAGTTACTCGACAGGTAGCTCCTACAATGAGCAGTTCTTC
TRBV6-5	NA	NA	TRBJ1-4	CASSGDGTNEKLFF	TGTGCCAGCAGCGGAGACGGGACTAATGAAAAACTGTTTTTT
TRBV5-1	NA	NA	TRBJ1-1	CASSLSQTGTEAFF	TGCGCCAGCAGTCTTTCTCAAACGGGCACTGAAGCTTTCTTT
TRBV7-2	TRBD2	few	TRBJ2-7	CASSPSPGLGWEQYF	TGTGCCAGCAGCCCTAGTCCGGGACTAGGCTGGGAGCAGTACTTC
TRBV28	TRBD1	NA	TRBJ2-1	CASSILQGASYNEQFF	TGTGCCAGCAGTATACTCCAGGGGGCCTCCTACAATGAGCAGTTCTTC
TRBV2	NA	NA	TRBJ1-2	CASSGGQFYGYTF	TGTGCCAGCAGTGGGGGACAATTTTATGGCTACACCTTC
TRBV5-4	TRBD1	NA	TRBJ1-1	CASSVRDRATEAFF	TGTGCCAGCAGCGTCCGGGACAGAGCGACTGAAGCTTTCTTT
TRBV13	NA	NA	TRBJ2-7	CASSLSRGRPNEQYF	TGTGCCAGCAGCCTAAGTCGTGGCAGGCCGAACGAGCAGTACTTC
TRBV19	TRBD2	NA	TRBJ2-7	CASSRIAGGYEQYF	TGTGCCAGTAGTAGGATAGCGGGAGGGTACGAGCAGTACTTC
TRBV7-3	NA	NA	TRBJ2-5	CASSYGPSPKETQYF	TGTGCCAGCAGCTATGGGCCCTCCCCCAAAGAGACCCAGTACTTC
TRBV7-3	TRBD1	NA	TRBJ2-5	CASGAGRGPQETQYF	TGTGCCTCCGGGGCGGGCAGGGGGCCTCAAGAGACCCAGTACTTC
TRBV6-5	TRBD1	NA	TRBJ1-4	CASSSGQGWANEKLFF	TGTGCCAGCAGTTCCGGACAGGGGTGGGCTAATGAAAAACTGTTTTTT
TRBV7-3	TRBD1	few	TRBJ2-5	CASSLIPGTGATLQETQYF	TGTGCCAGCAGCTTAATCCCCGGGACAGGGGCCACTCTACAAGAGACCCAGTACTTC
TRBV27	NA	few	TRBJ2-1	CASSSSWGRRGFF	TGTGCCAGCAGTTCTAGCTGGGGTCGTAGAGGGTTCTTC
TRBV2	NA	NA	TRBJ1-2	CASSGDWYYGYTF	TGTGCCAGCAGTGGGGACTGGTACTATGGCTACACCTTC
TRBV1	NA	NA	TRBJ1-5	CTSSQDPEGGVSNQPQHF	TGCACCAGCAGCCAAGATCCGGAAGGAGGGGTTAGCAATCAGCCCCAGCATTTT
TRBV9	TRBD1	NA	TRBJ2-6	CASSAPGQGGVGANVLTF	TGTGCCAGCAGCGCGCCCGGACAGGGCGGTGTTGGGGCCAACGTCCTGACTTTC
TRBV7-7	NA	NA	TRBJ2-2	CASSLVEGELFF	TGTGCTAGCAGCTTAGTCGAGGGGGAGCTGTTTTTT
TRBV19	TRBD2	NA	TRBJ2-1	CASSRRAGGAYNEQFF	TGTGCCAGTAGTCGCCGCGCGGGGGGCGCTTACAATGAGCAGTTCTTC
TRBV28	TRBD1	NA	TRBJ2-3	CASRRPGTGWGTDTQYF	TGTGCCAGCAGACGTCCCGGGACAGGTTGGGGGACAGATACGCAGTATTTT
TRBV2	TRBD1	once	TRBJ1-2	CASSERGTGRNYGYTF	TGTGCCAGCAGTGAAAGGGGGACAGGACGAAACTATGGCTACACCTTC
TRBV9	NA	NA	TRBJ1-6	CASSEGQGHSPLHF	TGTGCCAGCAGCGAAGGGCAGGGTCATTCACCCCTCCACTTT
TRBV5-1	NA	NA	TRBJ1-4	CASSPTSTGTGVKLFF	TGCGCCAGCAGCCCAACCTCGACAGGTACCGGGGTTAAACTGTTTTTT
TRBV30	NA	NA	TRBJ1-5	CAWSELRNNQPQHF	TGTGCCTGGAGTGAATTGAGAAACAATCAGCCCCAGCATTTT
TRBV30	NA	NA	TRBJ1-1	CAWSQMANTEAFF	TGTGCCTGGAGTCAAATGGCAAACACTGAAGCTTTCTTT
TRBV15	TRBD1	NA	TRBJ1-2	CATSGQGRDYGYTF	TGTGCCACCAGCGGACAGGGGAGGGACTATGGCTACACCTTC
TRBV30	TRBD2	NA	TRBJ2-1	CAWTSGRRAYNEQFF	TGTGCCTGGACTAGCGGGAGAAGGGCCTACAATGAGCAGTTCTTC
TRBV19	TRBD1	NA	TRBJ2-7	CASSINQGAYEQYF	TGTGCCAGTAGTATAAACCAGGGGGCCTACGAGCAGTACTTC
TRBV30	NA	NA	TRBJ1-3	CAWSVMSSGNTIYF	TGTGCCTGGAGTGTAATGAGCTCTGGAAACACCATATATTTT
TRBV28	NA	NA	TRBJ1-2	CASSLSLYGYTF	TGTGCCAGCAGTTTGTCCCTCTATGGCTACACCTTC
TRBV5-1	TRBD2	NA	TRBJ2-5	CASSLGLAGGGQETQYF	TGCGCCAGCAGCTTGGGACTAGCGGGAGGAGGGCAAGAGACCCAGTACTTC
TRBV10-3	NA	NA	TRBJ2-3	CAISESGFRQGQGTQYF	TGTGCCATCAGTGAGTCTGGGTTCCGCCAGGGCCAGGGTACGCAGTATTTT
TRBV24-1	NA	once	TRBJ2-1	CATSDFRDSYNEQFF	TGTGCCACCAGTGATTTCCGGGACTCTTACAATGAGCAGTTCTTC
TRBV23-1	TRBD1	NA	TRBJ1-2	CASSQAPVEGQGFAIRYGYTF	TGCGCCAGCAGTCAAGCGCCTGTCGAGGGACAGGGTTTTGCTATACGCTATGGCTACACCTTC